This is a list of T cell receptor beta chains from one sample in a study of T cell changes during pregnancy in multiple sclerosis. The method was immunoSEQ multiplex PCR; TCRdb's version includes in-frame clones alone and lacks a portion of them. The sample has roughly 76,000 clones, about 93% seen once; the top ten hold about 0.45%. The starting material was CD4+ T cells from peripheral blood mononuclear cells, obtained in the second trimester of pregnancy. Every receptor here comes from a female donor with multiple sclerosis, enrolled in a pregnancy study. CDR3s include the opening cysteine and the closing phenylalanine or tryptophan. A D gene is named only where the DNA matches it firmly. A row's size may be missing; if present it is once, few, many or a size class.

j_call,d_call,clone_size,v_call,cdr3_nt,cdr3_aa
TRBJ1-1,-,few,TRBV30,TGTGCCTGGAGTCAAGACCGCCTCGGGTACACTGAAGCTTTCTTT,CAWSQDRLGYTEAFF
TRBJ1-2,-,-,TRBV29-1,TGCAGCGTATCAGATTCTAACTATGGCTACACCTTC,CSVSDSNYGYTF
TRBJ1-5,-,-,TRBV12-5,TGTGCTAGTGGTTTCAGTCAGGTCCACTTTAGCAATCAGCCCCAGCATTTT,CASGFSQVHFSNQPQHF
TRBJ2-2,-,-,TRBV19,TGTGCCAGTAGGACCTGGCAGCGGAGGGACACCGGGGAGCTGTTTTTT,CASRTWQRRDTGELFF
TRBJ2-5,TRBD1,-,TRBV5-6,TGTGCCAGCAGCACACAGGGGGCCCAAGAGACCCAGTACTTC,CASSTQGAQETQYF
TRBJ1-5,-,-,TRBV6-5,TGTGCCAGCAGTTACCGGGGCGGGGGGAATCAGCCCCAGCATTTT,CASSYRGGGNQPQHF
TRBJ2-5,-,-,TRBV7-9,TGTGCCAGCAGCTTAGGTTTTATGGCCCAAGAGACCCAGTACTTC,CASSLGFMAQETQYF
TRBJ2-3,-,-,TRBV9,TGTGCCAGCAGCCTCGAGCTAGCGACAGATACGCAGTATTTT,CASSLELATDTQYF
TRBJ2-7,-,-,TRBV6-1,TGTGCCAGCAGTGGGCCTTCTTGGAGGGGCCACGAGCAGTACTTC,CASSGPSWRGHEQYF
TRBJ2-1,-,-,TRBV29-1,TGCAGCGTCAGGACAGCCGTCAATGAGCAGTTCTTC,CSVRTAVNEQFF
TRBJ1-1,TRBD1,-,TRBV7-9,TGTGCCAGCAGCCAGGGACAGGGACTCGGGGACACTGAAGCTTTCTTT,CASSQGQGLGDTEAFF
TRBJ2-3,-,once,TRBV29-1,TGCAGCGTTAAAACAGTTTCCTCAGATACGCAGTATTTT,CSVKTVSSDTQYF
TRBJ2-4,TRBD1,few,TRBV7-2,TGTGCCAGCAGCTTCGACAGGGGGGAGGTCATTCAGTACTTC,CASSFDRGEVIQYF
TRBJ2-7,-,-,TRBV15,TGTGCCACCAGCCCCTCGGACAGTACCTACGAGCAGTACTTC,CATSPSDSTYEQYF
TRBJ2-3,-,-,TRBV7-2,TGTGCCAGCAGCCTCCGACCTTTTCATGGGGCTAGCACAGATACGCAGTATTTT,CASSLRPFHGASTDTQYF
TRBJ1-5,TRBD1,-,TRBV9,TGTGCCAGCAGCCAGACCGGGACAGACAATCAGCCCCAGCATTTT,CASSQTGTDNQPQHF
TRBJ2-3,-,-,TRBV7-3,TGTGCCAGCAGCAACCGCGGCACAGATACGCAGTATTTT,CASSNRGTDTQYF
TRBJ2-3,TRBD1,-,TRBV5-1,TGCGCCAGCAGCTTGGGACAGGGTGTTCTGAATACGCAGTATTTT,CASSLGQGVLNTQYF
TRBJ2-1,TRBD2,once,TRBV7-6,TGTGCCAGCAGCTTAATGGGAGGGCAGTCCTACAATGAGCAGTTCTTC,CASSLMGGQSYNEQFF
TRBJ2-2,TRBD2,-,TRBV27,TGTGCCAGCAGTCTTCTAGCGGGACTGGCCGGGGAGCTGTTTTTT,CASSLLAGLAGELFF
TRBJ1-2,-,few,TRBV5-1,TGCGCCAGCAGCTTAGGACAGAGCTACTATGGCTACACCTTC,CASSLGQSYYGYTF
TRBJ2-7,TRBD1,-,TRBV27,TGTGCCAGCAGTTTATTGAGGACAGGGCATTTGTCTTCCGAGCAGTACTTC,CASSLLRTGHLSSEQYF
TRBJ2-7,-,-,TRBV5-1,TGCGCCAGCAGCGCTAAACCATGGGGGGACTACGAGCAGTACTTC,CASSAKPWGDYEQYF
TRBJ2-1,TRBD2,-,TRBV7-7,TGTGCTAGCAGCTCGGGACTAGCGGGAGGGCCGTATGAGCAGTTCTTC,CASSSGLAGGPYEQFF
TRBJ1-6,TRBD1,-,TRBV27,TGTGCCAGCAAGCGTGGGGACAGGGATGTTAATTCACCCCTCCACTTT,CASKRGDRDVNSPLHF
TRBJ1-2,-,-,TRBV4-3,TGCGCCAGCAGCCAAGATTTGTTAGGGGCTTTAAGCTATGGCTACACCTTC,CASSQDLLGALSYGYTF
TRBJ2-1,-,-,TRBV4-1,TGCGCCAGCAGCCAAGAGGTTCGTCGGGAGCTCGGTGAGCAGTTCTTC,CASSQEVRRELGEQFF
TRBJ1-1,-,-,TRBV19,TGTGCCAGTAGTATAGAGGGGGGTAGGAACACTGAAGCTTTCTTT,CASSIEGGRNTEAFF
TRBJ1-4,TRBD1,-,TRBV19,TGTGCCAGTAGTTCGGACAGGCCGGTACGAAAACTGTTTTTT,CASSSDRPVRKLFF
TRBJ1-5,-,-,TRBV28,TGTGCCAGCAGTTCCCCCACTCCTCAGCCCCAGCATTTT,CASSSPTPQPQHF
TRBJ2-2,TRBD1,-,TRBV7-2,TGTGCCAGCAGCCTCGACAGGGGCACCGGGGAGCTGTTTTTT,CASSLDRGTGELFF
TRBJ2-3,TRBD1,-,TRBV9,TGTGCCAGCAGCCAACAGGGGCCAGATACGCAGTATTTT,CASSQQGPDTQYF
TRBJ2-6,TRBD1,-,TRBV19,TGTGCCAGTAGGAGGACAGGGGACTGGGGTTCTGGGGCCAACGTCCTGACTTTC,CASRRTGDWGSGANVLTF
TRBJ2-7,TRBD1,-,TRBV20-1,TGCAGTGCTAGTACAGGGGCCGAGCAGTACTTC,CSASTGAEQYF
TRBJ1-1,TRBD1,-,TRBV6-1,TGTGCCAGCAGTGCAAGGACAGGGTATGGAGGAGCTTTCTTT,CASSARTGYGGAFF
TRBJ1-1,-,-,TRBV28,TGTGCCAGCAGTTCCAGATCCACTGAAGCTTTCTTT,CASSSRSTEAFF
TRBJ2-2,-,-,TRBV6-1,TGTGCCAGCAGTGACGGGACTCCTGGACGAGTGGTGAGCGGGGAGCTGTTTTTT,CASSDGTPGRVVSGELFF
TRBJ2-1,TRBD2,-,TRBV9,TGTGCCAGCAGCGCAGGGACTAGTGATTGGGGTGAGCAGTTCTTC,CASSAGTSDWGEQFF
TRBJ2-7,TRBD1,-,TRBV7-9,TGTGCCAGCAGCCGAGGGATAGGGGACAGGCAGTCCAACGAGCAGTACTTC,CASSRGIGDRQSNEQYF
TRBJ2-7,TRBD1,-,TRBV10-3,TGTGCCATCAGTCCGGGGGACAGGGTGTCCTACGAGCAGTACTTC,CAISPGDRVSYEQYF
TRBJ1-2,TRBD1,once,TRBV6-5,TGTGCCAGCAGACCCGGGACAGGGGGGCTAGATGGCTACACCTTC,CASRPGTGGLDGYTF
TRBJ2-2,TRBD1,once,TRBV5-5,TGTGCCAGCAGCTTTAACCCGGACAGGAGCAAACTCAACACCGGGGAGCTGTTTTTT,CASSFNPDRSKLNTGELFF
TRBJ1-6,-,-,TRBV5-5,TGTGCCAGCAGCTCCGATCAACAGGGTTTCGCCTATAATTCACCCCTCCACTTT,CASSSDQQGFAYNSPLHF
TRBJ2-1,TRBD2,few,TRBV28,TGTGCCAGCAGTTTAGGGGGGGTAGCGGGAAATTACAATGAGCAGTTCTTC,CASSLGGVAGNYNEQFF
TRBJ2-1,-,-,TRBV6-4,TGTGCCAGCAGTGACCCCGGGAAAAACAATGAGCAGTTCTTC,CASSDPGKNNEQFF
TRBJ1-1,TRBD1,-,TRBV7-9,TGTGCCAGCAGCTTGGGGATCGGGACAGGTGGTAACACTGAAGCTTTCTTT,CASSLGIGTGGNTEAFF
TRBJ2-7,TRBD1,-,TRBV25-1,TGTGCCAGCAGTGAATACTATCGTTCGACAGGGCCTTCCTACGAGCAGTACTTC,CASSEYYRSTGPSYEQYF
TRBJ2-2,-,-,TRBV9,TGTGCCAGCAGCCCGTACAGGCCGGGCCGAACCGGGGAGCTGTTTTTT,CASSPYRPGRTGELFF
TRBJ1-1,-,-,TRBV2,TGTGCCAGCAGAACGATGGCATACCTCGCTGAAGCTTTCTTT,CASRTMAYLAEAFF
TRBJ2-7,-,-,TRBV10-1,TGCGCCAGCAGTGAATCCGGGAAGTCGGGCGAGCAGTACTTC,CASSESGKSGEQYF
TRBJ2-4,TRBD2,-,TRBV29-1,TGCAGCGTGAGCGGGGGACACTTC,CSVSGGHF
TRBJ1-4,-,-,TRBV7-9,TGTGCCAGCAGCCAGACAGAGCTTAATGAAAAACTGTTTTTT,CASSQTELNEKLFF
TRBJ2-1,TRBD2,-,TRBV15,TGTGCCACCAGCAGAGTAGCGGGAGGAAGCTACAATGAGCAGTTCTTC,CATSRVAGGSYNEQFF
TRBJ1-5,-,-,TRBV27,TGTGCCAGCAGGTCCCGGGGCAGGGGTAGCAATCAGCCCCAGCATTTT,CASRSRGRGSNQPQHF
TRBJ1-2,TRBD1,-,TRBV7-9,TGTGCCAGCAGCTCGCGAGGGACAGGGGGCGAGGGCTATGGCTACACCTTC,CASSSRGTGGEGYGYTF
TRBJ2-7,TRBD1,-,TRBV27,TGTGCCAGCAGGAGAGGGACAGGGGGAGCCGAGCAGTACTTC,CASRRGTGGAEQYF
TRBJ1-4,-,-,TRBV30,TGTGCCTGGATAGGCCAGGGTAATGAAAAACTGTTTTTT,CAWIGQGNEKLFF
TRBJ2-2,TRBD2,-,TRBV2,TGTGCCAGCAGGAGGGAAACTAGCGCCACCGGGGAGCTGTTTTTT,CASRRETSATGELFF
TRBJ1-5,TRBD1,-,TRBV19,TGTGCCAGTAGTACCGGACAGGGTATGCTCAATCAGCCCCAGCATTTT,CASSTGQGMLNQPQHF
TRBJ1-2,-,-,TRBV30,TGTGCCTGGAGTGTGGTACATCATCTCTATGGCTACACCTTC,CAWSVVHHLYGYTF